The rows below give T cell receptor beta chains drawn from one sample of a study of T cell clusters in autoimmune cytopenias. Using the multiplex PCR reads, TCRdb records one entry per CDR3 protein without DNA. The sample table sets out about 2,200 distinct CDR3 sequences. The sequencing input was peripheral blood. These receptors were collected from a human donor with an autoimmune cytopenia or autoimmune hepatitis (not recorded which). Each CDR3 is given with its conserved first and last residue. Size values are once, few and many counts, or a class for expanded clones, and some rows have none.

size	V	J	CDR3
NA	TRBV27	TRBJ2-7	CASSPRGLGSYEQYF
NA	TRBV18	TRBJ1-5	CASSPTVNSNQPQHF
NA	TRBV18	TRBJ1-1	CASSPRQGWTEAFF
medium-sized	TRBV20-1	TRBJ2-3	CSASGGPFTDTQYF
NA	TRBV30	TRBJ1-3	CAWKRGRLPGNTIYF
NA	TRBV15	TRBJ1-3	CATSSPGTRAAGNTIYF
NA	TRBV5-1	TRBJ2-3	CASSSGVVTDTQYF
NA	TRBV6-2/TRBV6-3	TRBJ2-7	CASRDFSGTGAYEQYF
NA	TRBV5-4	TRBJ1-2	CASRKAGNYGYTF
NA	TRBV7-3	TRBJ2-1	CASSLSGQGETQFF
NA	TRBV7-9	TRBJ2-7	CASSPGQFDLEQYF
NA	TRBV10-3	TRBJ2-3	CAISDPKREMTDTQYF
NA	TRBV5-1	TRBJ2-3	CASSSSGTGGDTQYF
NA	TRBV20-1	TRBJ2-3	CSARDRGAGGTTDTQYF
large	TRBV6-5	TRBJ2-7	CANWDRGPLYEQYF
NA	TRBV7-3	TRBJ2-3	CASRMGGLSDTQYF
NA	TRBV27	TRBJ2-1	CASSLDRDRNEQFF
NA	TRBV4-1	TRBJ2-5	CASSPFLAGEGETQYF
medium-sized	TRBV7-2	TRBJ2-3	CASSLAAGADTQYF
NA	TRBV28	TRBJ2-2	CASSLSVTRRQGELFF
NA	TRBV5-6	TRBJ2-2	CASSSRRLAGVNTGELFF
medium-sized	TRBV19	TRBJ2-7	CASRRASSYYEQYF
medium-sized	TRBV6-5	TRBJ1-2	CASRPGPSSPYTF
NA	TRBV12-3/TRBV12-4	TRBJ1-4	CASSSSPSTNEKLFF
NA	TRBV6-1	TRBJ1-1	CASSSEGGYTEAFF
NA	TRBV30	TRBJ1-2	CAWRGRIRVANYGYTF
medium-sized	TRBV30	TRBJ2-2	CAWSVAGELFF
NA	TRBV20-1	TRBJ2-1	CSARDLKGQTQTQFF
NA	TRBV12-3/TRBV12-4	TRBJ2-5	CASSFSPTSGRARETQYF
NA	TRBV7-3	TRBJ2-5	CASSSQTGNGETQYF
NA	TRBV10-3	TRBJ1-1	CAITRTGEDTEAFF
NA	TRBV7-3	TRBJ2-3	CASSQQGTQGDTQYF
NA	TRBV18	TRBJ1-6	CASSPSRQGSSYNSPLHF
NA	TRBV7-2	TRBJ2-7	CASSLEAEYEQYF
NA	TRBV12-3/TRBV12-4	TRBJ2-3	CASSQNPGLAGDHTLTDTQYF
medium-sized	TRBV29-1	TRBJ2-1	CSVDSPNEQFF
medium-sized	TRBV5-5	TRBJ1-1	CASSHRWTEEAFF
NA	TRBV6-2/TRBV6-3	TRBJ2-7	CAISRTVGYEQYF
NA	TRBV7-3	TRBJ2-1	CASSKTSAMNNEQFF
NA	TRBV6-6	TRBJ2-7	CASTQDRDYEQYF
NA	TRBV5-4	TRBJ1-1	CASSLARDTEAFF